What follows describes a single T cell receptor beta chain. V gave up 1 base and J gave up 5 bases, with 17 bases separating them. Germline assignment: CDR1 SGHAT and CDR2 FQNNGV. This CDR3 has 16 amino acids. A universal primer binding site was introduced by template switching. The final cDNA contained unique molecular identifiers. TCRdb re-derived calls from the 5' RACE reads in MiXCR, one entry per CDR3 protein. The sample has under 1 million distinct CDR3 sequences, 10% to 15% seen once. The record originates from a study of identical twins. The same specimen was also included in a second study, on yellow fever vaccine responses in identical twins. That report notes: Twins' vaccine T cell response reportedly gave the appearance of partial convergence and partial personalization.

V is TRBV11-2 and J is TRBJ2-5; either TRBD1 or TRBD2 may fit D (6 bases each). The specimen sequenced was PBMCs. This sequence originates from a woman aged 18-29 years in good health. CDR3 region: CASSLVGGLGSETQYF. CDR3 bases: TGTGCCAGCAGCTTAGTAGGGGGGTTGGGGTCCGAGACCCAGTACTTC.